The clone carrying this T cell receptor beta chain has a single count. The entry originates in a study of stem cell transplantation in POMP-related autoinflammatory disease. Overall study: Through one year post-transplant, neutrophils and platelets were 100% of graft donor origin.

The protocol was immunoSEQ multiplex PCR, while the TCRdb copy is restricted to in-frame clones and leaves out a portion. The repertoire includes approximately 2,200 clones, roughly 84% of them detected once, and 2% to 2.5% sits in the top ten. Germline CDR1 SGHRS, CDR2 YFSETQ. This CDR3 contains 13 residues. Trimming removed 1 base from V and 6 bases from J, with 8 bases in between. The chain couples TRBV5-1 to TRBJ2-1; D is unclear. This clonotype was sampled from a human patient with POMP-related autoinflammation and immune dysregulation (PRAID). Some T cells may be transferred from the graft donor. The source material was Tregs from PBMCs, sampled after stem cell transplantation. The CDR3 coding sequence is TGCGCCAGCAGCTTGAATGTGGGCAATGAGCAGTTCTTC. This translates into CASSLNVGNEQFF.